This TCR beta chain was documented in a study of blood T cell repertoires in COVID-19. The wider study: Donors in the United States, Italy and Spain gave samples during acute or convalescent COVID-19. In each case, the material was cDNA or gDNA derived from T cells, B-cell-depleted T cells, or PBMCs.

This CDR3 is built from 14 residues. Germline V lookup: CDR1 KGHSH, CDR2 LQKENI. The V and J ends lost 9 bases and 2 bases respectively, with 17 bases between them. Methods used by the authors: Counts of nucleated cells, estimated from reference gene primer amplification, were obtained. Libraries were prepared by immunoSEQ multiplex PCR; TCRdb keeps only in-frame clonotypes and omits some of them. The DNA gave D and trimming, while V, J and clone size come from that table. This table holds 25,000 to 30,000 clones, about 92% found once. This clonotype was obtained from a man aged 45-60 years with active COVID-19. The chain joins TRBV18 to TRBJ2-7, with D perhaps TRBD1 (6 bases). The specimen was peripheral blood. The CDR3 loop is CASGAGTLPYEQYF. The CDR3 bases are TGTGCCAGTGGGGCCGGGACACTTCCCTACGAGCAGTACTTC.